The rows below give T cell receptor beta chains drawn from one sample of a study of T cells in Graves' hyperthyroidism and ophthalmopathy. TCRdb reprocessed the multiplex PCR reads with MiXCR, giving one entry per CDR3 protein. The data hold about 400,000 distinct CDR3 sequences, with 14% to 15% observed a single time. Input material: blood. The receptor source for this set is a woman aged 25-40 years with Graves' hyperthyroidism. CDR3s include the opening cysteine and the closing phenylalanine or tryptophan. The order of the fields is clone size, D gene, V gene, J gene, CDR3 protein, CDR3 DNA. D genes are given only for firm matches. Clone size, where shown, is once, few, many, or a class for clones that have expanded.

clone size: many
D gene: .
V gene: TRBV11-2
J gene: TRBJ1-1
CDR3 protein: CASSLDREYFEAFF
CDR3 DNA: TGTGCCAGCAGCTTAGACAGGGAATATTTTGAAGCTTTCTTT

clone size: .
D gene: .
V gene: TRBV2
J gene: TRBJ1-2
CDR3 protein: CASNKEVDYGYTF
CDR3 DNA: TGTGCCAGCAACAAGGAGGTCGACTATGGCTACACCTTC

clone size: few
D gene: .
V gene: TRBV6-1
J gene: TRBJ2-3
CDR3 protein: CASLKTRSDTQYF
CDR3 DNA: TGTGCCAGCCTAAAGACCCGGTCAGATACGCAGTATTTT

clone size: many
D gene: .
V gene: TRBV6-1
J gene: TRBJ2-7
CDR3 protein: CASSRGTDRPYEQYF
CDR3 DNA: TGTGCCAGCAGCCGCGGGACCGACAGGCCATACGAGCAGTACTTC

clone size: many
D gene: .
V gene: TRBV5-1
J gene: TRBJ1-5
CDR3 protein: CASSLSSPTDQPQHF
CDR3 DNA: TGCGCCAGCAGCTTGAGCAGCCCTACCGATCAGCCCCAGCATTTT

clone size: many
D gene: .
V gene: TRBV20-1
J gene: TRBJ2-5
CDR3 protein: CSATSRGGVGETQYF
CDR3 DNA: TGCAGTGCTACCTCTAGGGGGGGAGTAGGGGAGACCCAGTACTTC

clone size: .
D gene: TRBD2
V gene: TRBV18
J gene: TRBJ2-7
CDR3 protein: CASSPPGTSVLYEQYF
CDR3 DNA: TGTGCCAGCTCACCACCTGGGACTAGCGTTTTATACGAGCAGTACTTC

clone size: many
D gene: .
V gene: TRBV30
J gene: TRBJ2-7
CDR3 protein: CAWNPGYEQYF
CDR3 DNA: TGTGCCTGGAATCCGGGATACGAGCAGTACTTC

clone size: few
D gene: .
V gene: TRBV30
J gene: TRBJ2-7
CDR3 protein: CAWGAYEQYF
CDR3 DNA: TGTGCCTGGGGGGCCTACGAGCAGTACTTC

clone size: .
D gene: TRBD1
V gene: TRBV5-1
J gene: TRBJ1-2
CDR3 protein: CASSSGQPAIYGYTF
CDR3 DNA: TGCGCCAGCAGCTCGGGACAGCCAGCCATCTATGGCTACACCTTC

clone size: many
D gene: TRBD1
V gene: TRBV6-1
J gene: TRBJ1-2
CDR3 protein: CASRAPGTGGIYGYTF
CDR3 DNA: TGTGCCAGCAGAGCCCCCGGGACAGGGGGCATCTATGGCTACACCTTC

clone size: .
D gene: .
V gene: TRBV24-1
J gene: TRBJ1-2
CDR3 protein: CATSDLRSGYTF
CDR3 DNA: TGTGCCACCAGTGATTTGCGAAGTGGCTACACCTTC

clone size: .
D gene: .
V gene: TRBV15
J gene: TRBJ1-3
CDR3 protein: CATSRDIGLSGNTIYF
CDR3 DNA: TGTGCCACCAGCAGAGATATAGGTCTCTCTGGAAACACCATATATTTT

clone size: .
D gene: TRBD1
V gene: TRBV12-3/TRBV12-4
J gene: TRBJ2-3
CDR3 protein: CASRQTGGAGSDTQYF
CDR3 DNA: TGTGCCAGCAGACAGACAGGGGGCGCGGGATCAGATACGCAGTATTTT

clone size: many
D gene: TRBD2
V gene: TRBV7-9
J gene: TRBJ2-1
CDR3 protein: CASRGGGSAYNEQFF
CDR3 DNA: TGTGCCAGCAGGGGGGGGGGTTCGGCCTACAATGAGCAGTTCTTC

clone size: many
D gene: TRBD1
V gene: TRBV28
J gene: TRBJ1-6
CDR3 protein: CASSFDDRDGSPLHF
CDR3 DNA: TGTGCCAGCAGTTTCGACGACAGGGACGGTTCACCCCTCCACTTT

clone size: .
D gene: TRBD2
V gene: TRBV29-1
J gene: TRBJ2-2
CDR3 protein: CSAKRTSGTTGELFF
CDR3 DNA: TGCAGCGCAAAACGGACTAGCGGGACCACCGGGGAGCTGTTTTTT

clone size: many
D gene: TRBD2
V gene: TRBV20-1
J gene: TRBJ2-3
CDR3 protein: CSARTSNIPDTQYF
CDR3 DNA: TGCAGTGCTAGGACTAGCAATATCCCAGATACGCAGTATTTT

clone size: many
D gene: TRBD1
V gene: TRBV20-1
J gene: TRBJ1-1
CDR3 protein: CSARDGTVGEAFF
CDR3 DNA: TGCAGTGCTAGAGATGGGACAGTGGGAGAAGCTTTCTTT

clone size: many
D gene: TRBD1
V gene: TRBV7-2
J gene: TRBJ1-2
CDR3 protein: CASSFQGVEGYTF
CDR3 DNA: TGTGCCAGCAGCTTTCAGGGGGTCGAGGGCTACACCTTC

clone size: .
D gene: TRBD1
V gene: TRBV29-1
J gene: TRBJ2-3
CDR3 protein: CSVDLWQGVSFKTDTQYF
CDR3 DNA: TGCAGCGTTGATCTGTGGCAGGGGGTATCTTTTAAAACAGATACGCAGTATTTT

clone size: many
D gene: .
V gene: TRBV28
J gene: TRBJ2-1
CDR3 protein: CASSYDNNEQFF
CDR3 DNA: TGTGCCAGCAGTTATGACAACAATGAGCAGTTCTTC

clone size: few
D gene: .
V gene: TRBV5-1
J gene: TRBJ2-3
CDR3 protein: CASSFSYNTDTQYF
CDR3 DNA: TGCGCCAGCAGCTTCTCCTATAACACAGATACGCAGTATTTT

clone size: .
D gene: .
V gene: TRBV19
J gene: TRBJ1-5
CDR3 protein: CASSIGGVSMWDRRQYSNQPQHF
CDR3 DNA: TGTGCCAGTAGTATCGGTGGTGTTTCGATGTGGGACCGACGCCAATATAGCAATCAGCCCCAGCATTTT

clone size: .
D gene: TRBD2
V gene: TRBV12-3/TRBV12-4
J gene: TRBJ2-5
CDR3 protein: CASSLGLAEPLYF
CDR3 DNA: TGTGCCAGCAGTTTGGGGCTAGCGGAGCCCCTGTACTTC

clone size: many
D gene: .
V gene: TRBV28
J gene: TRBJ2-7
CDR3 protein: CASIGPATYEQYF
CDR3 DNA: TGTGCCAGCATTGGACCGGCCACCTACGAGCAGTACTTC

clone size: many
D gene: TRBD2
V gene: TRBV11-2
J gene: TRBJ2-3
CDR3 protein: CASSFRPRRGEGHTDTQYF
CDR3 DNA: TGTGCCAGCAGCTTCCGCCCTCGACGGGGGGAAGGACACACAGATACGCAGTATTTT

clone size: many
D gene: TRBD2
V gene: TRBV24-1
J gene: TRBJ2-5
CDR3 protein: CATSETGISGGETQYF
CDR3 DNA: TGTGCCACCAGTGAAACCGGGATCAGCGGGGGAGAGACCCAGTACTTC

clone size: .
D gene: .
V gene: TRBV29-1
J gene: TRBJ2-3
CDR3 protein: CSVEPTSTDTQYF
CDR3 DNA: TGCAGCGTTGAACCCACTAGCACAGATACGCAGTATTTT

clone size: few
D gene: TRBD1
V gene: TRBV5-1
J gene: TRBJ2-6
CDR3 protein: CASSLARTGDISGANVLTF
CDR3 DNA: TGCGCCAGCAGCTTGGCACGGACAGGGGATATTTCTGGGGCCAACGTCCTGACTTTC

clone size: many
D gene: .
V gene: TRBV10-3
J gene: TRBJ2-7
CDR3 protein: CAISAGSSYEQYF
CDR3 DNA: TGTGCCATCAGTGCGGGCTCTAGCTACGAGCAGTACTTC

clone size: many
D gene: TRBD1
V gene: TRBV2
J gene: TRBJ2-7
CDR3 protein: CASRLPGQASYEQYF
CDR3 DNA: TGTGCCAGCCGATTACCGGGACAGGCCTCCTACGAGCAGTACTTC

clone size: .
D gene: .
V gene: TRBV7-3
J gene: TRBJ1-1
CDR3 protein: CASSPINRLGTEAFF
CDR3 DNA: TGTGCCAGCAGCCCCATTAACAGGTTGGGCACTGAAGCTTTCTTT

clone size: .
D gene: .
V gene: TRBV7-9
J gene: TRBJ1-1
CDR3 protein: CASSLEDLGPPGNVDTEAFF
CDR3 DNA: TGTGCCAGCAGCTTAGAGGACCTGGGCCCACCCGGGAATGTAGACACTGAAGCTTTCTTT

clone size: few
D gene: TRBD1
V gene: TRBV10-3
J gene: TRBJ2-5
CDR3 protein: CAMAGQGNQETQYF
CDR3 DNA: TGTGCCATGGCGGGACAGGGAAACCAAGAGACCCAGTACTTC

clone size: many
D gene: TRBD1
V gene: TRBV4-1
J gene: TRBJ1-2
CDR3 protein: CASSQDRFSGQGRGYTF
CDR3 DNA: TGCGCCAGCAGCCAAGATCGTTTTTCGGGACAGGGCCGCGGCTACACCTTC

clone size: many
D gene: TRBD2
V gene: TRBV20-1
J gene: TRBJ2-5
CDR3 protein: CSAPTSAETQYF
CDR3 DNA: TGCAGTGCACCGACTAGCGCAGAGACCCAGTACTTC

clone size: many
D gene: .
V gene: TRBV9
J gene: TRBJ1-1
CDR3 protein: CASSVAQNTEAFF
CDR3 DNA: TGTGCCAGCAGCGTAGCTCAGAACACTGAAGCTTTCTTT

clone size: few
D gene: .
V gene: TRBV2
J gene: TRBJ2-6
CDR3 protein: CASSGYSGANVLTF
CDR3 DNA: TGTGCCAGCAGTGGATACTCTGGGGCCAACGTCCTGACTTTC

clone size: many
D gene: TRBD1
V gene: TRBV2
J gene: TRBJ2-1
CDR3 protein: CASSALGQGIDEQFF
CDR3 DNA: TGTGCCAGCAGTGCCTTGGGACAGGGGATCGATGAGCAGTTCTTC

clone size: many
D gene: .
V gene: TRBV5-1
J gene: TRBJ2-1
CDR3 protein: CASSSEGSYNEQFF
CDR3 DNA: TGCGCCAGCAGCTCGGAGGGGTCCTACAATGAGCAGTTCTTC

clone size: many
D gene: .
V gene: TRBV28
J gene: TRBJ2-5
CDR3 protein: CASSLWADRETQYF
CDR3 DNA: TGTGCCAGCAGTTTATGGGCTGACAGAGAGACCCAGTACTTC

clone size: once
D gene: .
V gene: TRBV7-9
J gene: TRBJ2-1
CDR3 protein: CASSLTLDAGPDEQFF
CDR3 DNA: TGTGCCAGCAGCTTAACATTGGACGCCGGGCCCGATGAGCAGTTCTTC

clone size: few
D gene: TRBD2
V gene: TRBV6-1
J gene: TRBJ2-5
CDR3 protein: CASSPGLAAGEKTQYF
CDR3 DNA: TGTGCCAGCAGCCCGGGACTAGCGGCGGGGGAAAAGACCCAGTACTTC

clone size: few
D gene: .
V gene: TRBV7-9
J gene: TRBJ2-3
CDR3 protein: CASSSQGVSTDTQYF
CDR3 DNA: TGTGCCAGCAGCTCTCAGGGAGTAAGCACAGATACGCAGTATTTT